This T cell receptor (beta chain) was found in a study of blood T cell repertoires in COVID-19. Study details: Samples came from the United States, Italy and Spain, spanning acute and convalescent COVID-19. T cells, B-cell-depleted T cells, or PBMCs provided the cDNA or gDNA that served as material.

The CDR3 is made up of 19 amino acids. Germline V gene sequence: CDR1 SGHTA, CDR2 FQGNSA. The V gene end was trimmed by 0 bases and the J gene end by 5 bases; junction bases not matched to a gene: 10. Measured with immunoSEQ multiplex PCR; TCRdb has only the in-frame clones, and not every one. The table has some 200,000 clones, 84% seen once. The sequencing sample was made of peripheral blood. The rearrangement joins TRBV7-2 to TRBJ2-3; 14 bases align to TRBD2. This sequence originates from a man between 25 and 39 years old with active or convalescent COVID-19. The CDR3 nucleotides are TGTGCCAGCAGCTTAGCGCGGGGGACTAGCGGGAGAGCTAAAGATACGCAGTATTTT. Translating it yields CASSLARGTSGRAKDTQYF.